The present TCR beta chain was sequenced within a study of monozygotic twins with inflammatory bowel disease. Blood, roughly 2.6 ml, was drawn per donor. No DNA is given; TCRdb re-called the 5' RACE reads and lists each CDR3 protein once. The table gives 120,000 to 150,000 distinct CDR3 sequences; the top ten clones make up 2% to 3% of it. The CDR3 totals 15 residues. Germline V gene data show CDR1 as MNHNS and CDR2 as SASEGT. The chain links TRBV6-1 to TRBJ2-3; the TRBD2 assignment by TCRdb is unverifiable without DNA. The TCR originated in a human donor with ulcerative colitis or Crohn's disease, or a healthy co-twin of an affected twin (not recorded which). Sequencing was carried out using blood. The chain's CDR3 is CASLRTSGGTDTQYF.